This TCR beta chain was documented in a study of sequential checkpoint blockade in melanoma. The wider study: Randomization was 1:1 between first-line nivolumab→ipilimumab and ipilimumab→nivolumab. Each arm's sequence ended with maintenance nivolumab.

As regards this clone: Other nucleotide sequences in the sample specify the same CDR3.

Treatment indicated: randomized to nivolumab then ipilimumab (arm A) or the reverse (arm B). Patients had received no earlier DNA-damaging chemotherapy. PBMC sorting kept live CD3+CD8+ cells without CD19 or CD56. J lost 5 bases, V lost 2 bases, and 1 base had no gene match. The germline V gene encodes CDR1 MNHEY and CDR2 SVGAGI. The CDR3 has 14 residues. TCRdb's table, derived via immunoSEQ multiplex PCR, lists solely in-frame clones and lacks some. Of some 10,000 clones in the sample, around four fifths were seen once. This TCR was sampled from a human donor with melanoma. The input for sequencing was CD8+ T cells sorted from blood (inferred from file names), taken from a patient given nivolumab and ipilimumab in sequence. The rearrangement links TRBV6-5 to TRBJ1-1; 11 nucleotides align to TRBD1. The CDR3 region has the DNA TGTGCCAGCAGTTACGGGACAGGGGGAACTGAAGCTTTCTTT. It codes for CASSYGTGGTEAFF.